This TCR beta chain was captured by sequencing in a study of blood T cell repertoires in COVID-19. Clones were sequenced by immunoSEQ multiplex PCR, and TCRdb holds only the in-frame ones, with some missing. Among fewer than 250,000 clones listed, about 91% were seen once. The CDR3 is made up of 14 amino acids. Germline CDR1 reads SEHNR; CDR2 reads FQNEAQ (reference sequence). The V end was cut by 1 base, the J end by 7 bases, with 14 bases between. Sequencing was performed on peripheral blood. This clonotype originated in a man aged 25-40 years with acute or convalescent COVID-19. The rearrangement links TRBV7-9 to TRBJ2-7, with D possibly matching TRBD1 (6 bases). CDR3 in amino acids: CASSLEGPGVEQYF. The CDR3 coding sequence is TGTGCCAGCAGCTTAGAGGGCCCAGGGGTAGAGCAGTACTTC.